This T cell receptor (beta chain) was sequenced during a study of T cell changes during pregnancy in multiple sclerosis. Data came from immunoSEQ multiplex PCR; TCRdb stores just in-frame clones and leaves some out. The table lists approximately 21,000 clones, about 85% of them singletons. Specimen: CD8+ T cells from peripheral blood mononuclear cells, collected in the first trimester of pregnancy. The origin of this receptor is a female donor in good health, enrolled as a control in a pregnancy study.

The CDR3 reads CASSPPRGQGDLGDGYTF. The CDR3 bases are TGTGCCAGCAGCCCTCCGAGGGGACAGGGGGATCTGGGCGATGGCTACACCTTC. The chain has TRBV7-9 and TRBJ1-2; 11 positions match TRBD1. The V gene's germline CDR1 is SEHNR and CDR2 FQNEAQ (reference sequence). Unmatched junction bases numbered 17, after V lost 5 bases and J lost 6 bases. The CDR3 is 18 residues long. The full variable domain, with the rest looked up from reference TRBV7-9 and TRBJ1-2, is DTGVSQNPRHKITKRGQNVTFRCDPISEHNRLYWYRQTLGQGPEFLTYFQNEAQLEKSRLLSDRFSAERPKGSFSTLEIQRTEQGDSAMYLCASSPPRGQGDLGDGYTFGSGTRLTVV.